This entry lists 23 T cell receptor beta chains sequenced from one sample in a study of blood T cell repertoires in COVID-19 (dated by TCRdb to the early 2020s). Library preparation used the immunoSEQ multiplex PCR assay. TCRdb holds this immuneACCESS table with in-frame rearrangements only. Some clones are missing; in checked studies, unresolved V genes explain under half, and the rest has no known cause. Present in this sample are about 250,000 clones, approximately 90% of which were seen just once. The ten largest clones take up 0.75% to 1% of the sample. Sequencing was done on a sample of peripheral blood. All receptors come from a woman aged 40 to 50 who had recovered from COVID-19.

The chain carries TRBV7-2 and TRBJ2-1; D possibly corresponds to TRBD2 (5 bases). Germline V gene lookup returns CDR1 SGHTA and CDR2 FQGNSA. The CDR3 has 14 residues. V lost 2 bases and J lost 7, with 12 bases in between. This CDR3 is CASSLRQRRNEQFF. The CDR3 coding sequence is TGTGCCAGCAGCTTAAGGCAGAGGAGGAATGAGCAGTTCTTC.

The V and J genes are TRBV29-1 and TRBJ2-7, with a weak D call TRBD2 (7 bases). The CDR3 has 13 amino acids. Germline assignment: CDR1 SQVTM and CDR2 ANQGSEA. Trimming left V 7 bases short and J 2 bases short, with 15 bases between. In DNA form, the CDR3 reads TGCAGCGCTAGGGGGGGAATGACCTACGAGCAGTACTTC. Translated, it gives CSARGGMTYEQYF.

CDR3 bases: TGTGCCTGGAGGTTTGGGGGACTCCTGAGCACAGATACGCAGTATTTT. Translated, it gives CAWRFGGLLSTDTQYF. The genes are TRBV30 and TRBJ2-3; possible D gene TRBD2, 6 bases. CDR1 GTSNPN and CDR2 SVGIG come from the germline V gene (reference sequence). The CDR3 has 16 residues. V was pared by 3 bases and J by 0 bases, with 16 bases between.

The chain joins TRBV3-1 (or the pseudogene TRBV3-2) to TRBJ2-6; D is possibly TRBD2 (6 bases). The germline CDR1 and CDR2 sequences are LGHDT and YNNKEL (reference sequence). CDR3 length equals 13 residues. The CDR3 coding sequence is TGTGGGGCGGGGAGCTCTGGGGCCAACGTCCTGACTTTC. Residues: CGAGSSGANVLTF.

This chain connects TRBV30 to TRBJ1-6, with TRBD1 as a possible D gene (5 bases). V lost 0 bases to trimming and J lost 7 bases, with 16 bases between them. The CDR3 runs to 16 residues. The V gene's germline CDR1 is GTSNPN and CDR2 SVGIG (reference sequence). CDR3 amino acids: CAWSVGGAVGNSPLHF. The CDR3 coding sequence is TGTGCCTGGAGTGTAGGTGGGGCCGTGGGGAATTCACCCCTCCACTTT.

This clone was seen more than once but under ten times. The chain has TRBV29-1 and TRBJ1-1; D is unresolved. CDR3 size: 13 residues. Trimming removed 0 bases from V and 9 bases from J, with 14 bases in between. Germline loops: CDR1 SQVTM, CDR2 ANQGSEA. The DNA of the CDR3 is TGCAGCGTTGAAGACGGGGTGGCCGGGCAAGCTTTCTTT. It translates to CSVEDGVAGQAFF. Together with reference TRBV29-1 and TRBJ1-1, the CDR3 gives the full variable domain: SAVISQKPSRDICQRGTSLTIQCQVDSQVTMMFWYRQQPGQSLTLIATANQGSEATYESGFVIDKFPISRPNLTFSTLTVSNMSPEDSSIYLCSVEDGVAGQAFFGQGTRLTVV.

The chain uses TRBV30 and TRBJ1-1, with TRBD1 matching over 12 bases. The ends lost 0 bases at V and 4 bases at J; junction bases unmatched: 6. The CDR3 has 16 amino acids. The germline gives CDR1 GTSNPN, CDR2 SVGIG (reference sequence). The CDR3 loop reads CAWSVPGQGAFTEAFF. The CDR3 coding sequence is TGTGCCTGGAGTGTTCCGGGACAGGGGGCGTTCACTGAAGCTTTCTTT.

The CDR3 region is CASSQEASGRRNTGELFF. Written as DNA, the CDR3 is TGCGCCAGCAGCCAAGAGGCTAGCGGGAGGCGGAACACCGGGGAGCTGTTTTTT. The chain uses TRBV4-3 and TRBJ2-2, with 11 bases lining up with TRBD2. V shed 0 bases and J 1 base; nucleotides not matched to a gene: 4. This CDR3 is 18 amino acids long. From germline, CDR1 is LGHNA and CDR2 YSLEER.

This sequence joins TRBV5-4 and TRBJ1-6; maybe TRBD1 (6 bases). This CDR3 comprises 19 residues. Per germline, CDR1 SGHNT and CDR2 YYREEE (reference sequence). V was cut by 0 bases and J by 1 base, with 17 bases left in between. The CDR3 region is CASSLDNPQGASYNSPLHF. The CDR3 coding sequence is TGTGCCAGCAGCTTGGACAACCCACAGGGAGCTTCCTATAATTCACCCCTCCACTTT.

The chain combines TRBV7-9 with TRBJ2-7; 7 bases align to TRBD2. Germline V gene data show CDR1 as SEHNR and CDR2 as FQNEAQ (reference sequence). The CDR3 is made up of 14 amino acids. J was trimmed by 4 bases and V by 7 bases; bases with no gene match: 10. The CDR3 nucleotides are TGTGCCAGCACTACCCCGACTAGCCCTTACGAGCAGTACTTC. It encodes CASTTPTSPYEQYF.

The chain is built from TRBV12-3 or TRBV12-4 and TRBJ2-3, with 7 nucleotides matching TRBD2. The CDR3 contains 13 residues. The V segment lost 6 bases and the J segment 1 base; nucleotides outside the gene matches: 1. Written as DNA, the CDR3 is TGTGCCAGCAGGGGACTACGCACAGATACGCAGTATTTT. This translates into CASRGLRTDTQYF.

The gene calls are TRBV7-9 and TRBJ2-1; D not certain. CDR3 length equals 15 residues. Per the germline V gene, CDR1 is SEHNR and CDR2 is FQNEAQ (reference sequence). Trimming pared 2 bases from V and 5 bases from J, leaving 13 bases between. This CDR3 reads CASSLSLVADNEQFF. The DNA for the CDR3 is TGTGCCAGCAGCTTATCCTTAGTGGCGGACAATGAGCAGTTCTTC.

The rearrangement joins TRBV2 to TRBJ1-3; D unresolved. V shed 0 bases and J shed 0 bases, with 6 bases lying between them. Germline lookup yields CDR1 SNHLY and CDR2 FYNNEI. The CDR3 consists of 15 residues. CDR3 in amino acids: CASSEAPVSGNTIYF. The CDR3, as DNA: TGTGCCAGCAGTGAAGCGCCAGTCTCTGGAAACACCATATATTTT.

About this clone: This sample includes further DNA sequences coding for the same CDR3. V is TRBV9 and J is TRBJ2-3; no clear D gene. This CDR3 contains 13 residues. Germline V gene lookup returns CDR1 SGDLS and CDR2 YYNGEE. Trimming removed 1 base at V and 6 bases at J, with 9 bases between. In nucleotides, the CDR3 is TGTGCCAGCAGCGTACCGGGTGCTGATACGCAGTATTTT. Translating it yields CASSVPGADTQYF.

V usage is TRBV5-1 and J usage is TRBJ2-1; 8 nucleotides align to TRBD1. V shed 6 bases and J 4 bases; nucleotides not matched to a gene: 9. This CDR3 region has 15 residues. Germline lookup yields CDR1 SGHRS and CDR2 YFSETQ. In DNA, the CDR3 is TGCGCCAGCACTCGGACGGACAGGGCTTACAATGAGCAGTTCTTC. Translation: CASTRTDRAYNEQFF.

V usage is TRBV13 and J usage is TRBJ1-3; D gene unclear. CDR3 length equals 14 residues. V lost 10 bases and J lost 0, with 13 bases in between. Germline V gene lookup returns CDR1 PRHDT and CDR2 FYEKMQ (reference sequence). CDR3 DNA sequence: TGTGCCACCCAGCGGAGATACTCTGGAAACACCATATATTTT. This translates into CATQRRYSGNTIYF.

The chain combines TRBV5-1 with TRBJ2-7; D gene uncertain. V lost 4 bases to trimming and J lost 0 bases, with 14 bases between them. This CDR3 contains 15 residues. CDR1 and CDR2 (germline): SGHRS, YFSETQ. The CDR3, as DNA: TGCGCCAGCAGCCCCGACATACTGAGCTCCTACGAGCAGTACTTC. Encoded protein: CASSPDILSSYEQYF. Full variable domain (missing parts from reference TRBV5-1 and TRBJ2-7): KAGVTQTPRYLIKTRGQQVTLSCSPISGHRSVSWYQQTPGQGLQFLFEYFSETQRNKGNFPGRFSGRQFSNSRSEMNVSTLELGDSALYLCASSPDILSSYEQYFGPGTRLTVT.

This rearrangement joins TRBV2 to TRBJ2-3; TRBD2 aligns across 12 bases. V was pared by 6 bases and J by 6 bases, with 1 base of the junction left unmatched. Per the germline V gene, CDR1 is SNHLY and CDR2 is FYNNEI. The CDR3 is made up of 13 amino acids. The CDR3 protein is CASRGLAGDTQYF. The CDR3 DNA reads TGTGCCAGCAGAGGACTAGCGGGGGATACGCAGTATTTT.

V usage is TRBV6-8 and J usage is TRBJ2-2; TRBD2 agrees at 8 bases. The CDR3 extends over 16 amino acids. Looked up from germline, CDR1 is MNHGY and CDR2 is SAAAGT. The ends lost 2 bases at V and 6 bases at J; junction bases unmatched: 8. The CDR3 is CASSYESGGPAGELFF. CDR3 bases: TGTGCCAGCAGTTACGAGTCGGGAGGGCCGGCCGGGGAGCTGTTTTTT.

V gene TRBV5-1 combines with J gene TRBJ2-7, with D perhaps assigned TRBD1 or TRBD2 (6 bases each). With 4 bases removed from V and 0 bases from J, the gap between germline ends came to 20 bases. Germline V gene sequence: CDR1 SGHRS, CDR2 YFSETQ. This CDR3 spans 17 amino acids. The CDR3 DNA reads TGCGCCAGCAGCATGGGGGGCTACCGTAGGAGCTCCTACGAGCAGTACTTC. It yields the protein CASSMGGYRRSSYEQYF.

This clone was seen only a few times. This sequence joins TRBV15 and TRBJ1-5; 9 positions agree with TRBD1. V lost 4 bases, J lost 7 bases, and 8 bases stayed unmatched. The CDR3 loop spans 15 amino acids. From germline, CDR1 is LNHNV and CDR2 YYDKDF (reference sequence). In nucleotides, the CDR3 is TGTGCCACCAGCACGGGACAGGGAAGGGGGCAGCCCCAGCATTTT. Residues: CATSTGQGRGQPQHF.

This clone has only one observation. This chain joins TRBV6-2 or TRBV6-3 and TRBJ2-7, with TRBD1 matching over 10 bases. CDR1 is MNHEY and CDR2 is SVGEGT in the germline V gene. There are 14 residues in the CDR3. The V segment lost 5 bases and the J segment 4 bases; nucleotides outside the gene matches: 5. The CDR3 DNA reads as TGTGCCAGCAGTGCTCGGACAGGGGGTTACGAGCAGTACTTC. Protein: CASSARTGGYEQYF.

The genes are TRBV2 and TRBJ1-1; TRBD1 matches 7 bases. The CDR3 is 15 amino acids. V shed 2 bases, J shed 2 bases, and the junction held 5 bases outside the gene matches. Germline CDR1 is SNHLY and CDR2 is FYNNEI. The CDR3 nucleotides are TGTGCCAGCAGTGAAAGGGGACAGCTAAACACTGAAGCTTTCTTT. This translates into CASSERGQLNTEAFF.